This entry lists 18 T cell receptor beta chains sequenced from one sample in a study of read filtering for tumor transcriptome and immune sequencing. The library was built from around 380 ng RNA with molecular barcoded adaptors for alpha/delta and beta/gamma chains. One entry per CDR3 protein, called by TCRdb with MiXCR from the reads. Altogether roughly 82,000 distinct CDR3 sequences are present, around an eighth being singletons, with the ten largest covering more than 12%. The sequencing sample was made of a population of CD138-negative cells sorted from bone marrow. The source is a donor at least 40 years old with multiple myeloma.

The table lists this clonotype with many counts. The rearrangement uses TRBV29-1 and TRBJ2-5; D ambiguous. CDR3 length: 14 residues. The ends were cut back, 6 bases at V and 1 base at J, with 15 bases in the middle. In germline, CDR1 is SQVTM, CDR2 ANQGSEA. CDR3: CSVPGGAGQETQYF. The CDR3 DNA reads as TGCAGCGTCCCGGGCGGAGCTGGCCAAGAGACCCAGTACTTC. The variable domain in full, with the rest retrieved from reference TRBV29-1 and TRBJ2-5, is SAVISQKPSRDICQRGTSLTIQCQVDSQVTMMFWYRQQPGQSLTLIATANQGSEATYESGFVIDKFPISRPNLTFSTLTVSNMSPEDSSIYLCSVPGGAGQETQYFGPGTRLLVL.

This clonotype was counted a few times. The rearrangement uses TRBV30 and TRBJ2-1; D unresolved. Trimming removed 0 bases at V and 8 bases at J, with 11 bases between. Germline CDR1 and CDR2: GTSNPN and SVGIG (reference sequence). The CDR3 runs to 13 residues. For the CDR3, the DNA is TGTGCCTGGAGTGTACACGGCGCCGATGAGCAGTTCTTC. Protein product: CAWSVHGADEQFF.

This clonotype has at least ten counts. The J gene is TRBJ2-3, the V gene TRBV28, with TRBD1 matching 7 bases. CDR1 and CDR2 from the germline V gene are MDHEN and SYDVKM. Trimming at V came to 10 bases and at J to 0 bases, leaving 10 bases not matched to a gene. The CDR3 sequence is 15 residues long. The CDR3 region has the DNA TGTGCCACCCTACCTGGGACAGCTAGCACAGATACGCAGTATTTT. The encoded protein is CATLPGTASTDTQYF.

This clonotype has a count of ten or more. The rearrangement joins TRBV18 to TRBJ1-4; 10 bases line up with TRBD1. V dropped 6 bases and J dropped 8; count of bases not matched to a gene: 9. CDR3 length equals 15 residues. The germline V gene has CDR1 KGHSH and CDR2 LQKENI. This CDR3 reads CASSSTGGIKEKLFF. The CDR3 DNA sequence: TGTGCCAGCTCTTCGACAGGGGGCATAAAGGAAAAACTGTTTTTT. The full variable domain, rest sourced from reference TRBV18 and TRBJ1-4, is NAGVMQNPRHLVRRRGQEARLRCSPMKGHSHVYWYRQLPEEGLKFMVYLQKENIIDESGMPKERFSAEFPKEGPSILRIQQVVRGDSAAYFCASSSTGGIKEKLFFGSGTQLSVL.

This clonotype has at least ten counts. This rearrangement joins TRBV5-1 to TRBJ1-1; unclear D gene. CDR1 is SGHRS and CDR2 is YFSETQ in the germline V gene. The CDR3 runs to 15 residues. The V end was cut by 1 base, the J end by 2 bases, with 12 bases between. CDR3 residues: CASSLIAASNTEAFF. In nucleotides, the CDR3 is TGCGCCAGCAGCTTGATCGCAGCATCCAACACTGAAGCTTTCTTT.

This clonotype was counted ten times or more. CDR3 protein: CASSTRQETTGELFF. For the CDR3, the DNA is TGTGCCAGCAGCACCAGACAGGAGACCACCGGGGAGCTGTTTTTT. The V and J genes are TRBV11-3 and TRBJ2-2, with D perhaps TRBD1 (6 bases). Trimming cost V 5 bases and J 4 bases, with 14 bases left between them. The CDR3 sequence is 15 residues long. Germline CDR1 and CDR2: SGHNT and YENEEA.

Many counts were recorded for this clonotype. The J gene is TRBJ2-2, the V gene TRBV29-1; 7 bases line up with TRBD1. From germline, CDR1 is SQVTM and CDR2 ANQGSEA. The CDR3 is 13 amino acids. The V and J ends lost 7 bases and 1 base, in that order; junction bases with no gene match: 3. The CDR3 loop reads CSGRTGNTGELFF. In nucleotides, the CDR3 is TGCAGCGGAAGGACAGGGAACACCGGGGAGCTGTTTTTT.

Many counts were recorded for this clonotype. The chain joins TRBV6-6 to TRBJ2-5; 8 bases align to TRBD1. V gave up 2 bases and J gave up 4 bases; unmatched junction bases: 3. CDR3 size: 14 residues. Germline V gene sequence: CDR1 MNHNY, CDR2 SVGAGI (reference sequence). The DNA for the CDR3 is TGTGCCAGCAGTTACGGGACAGGTATAGAGACCCAGTACTTC. Translation gives CASSYGTGIETQYF.

Ten or more counts support this clonotype. The chain recombines TRBV20-1 with TRBJ2-5; TRBD2 matches 8 bases. This CDR3 contains 12 residues. CDR1 and CDR2 from the germline V gene are DFQATT and SNEGSKA (reference sequence). Trimming cost V 2 bases and J 4 bases; bases outside gene matches: 0. The DNA for the CDR3 is TGCAGTGCTAGACTAGCGGGAGAGACCCAGTACTTC. Translation gives CSARLAGETQYF.

This chain connects TRBV6-2 or TRBV6-3 to TRBJ2-1, with 12 bases that match TRBD2. The CDR3 totals 13 residues. Germline loops: CDR1 MNHEY, CDR2 SVGEGT. As DNA, the CDR3 is TGTACCACCGGACTAGCGGGGCCCAATGAGCAGTTCTTC. Its protein is CTTGLAGPNEQFF.

This clonotype was counted ten times or more. This chain joins TRBV2 and TRBJ2-2; TRBD1 might be the D (6 bases). With 3 bases removed from V and 5 bases from J, the gap between germline ends came to 10 bases. CDR3 size: 14 residues. Per the germline V gene, CDR1 is SNHLY and CDR2 is FYNNEI. The CDR3 DNA sequence: TGTGCCAGCAGTGATCAGGGGCAGACCGGGGAGCTGTTTTTT. Amino acids: CASSDQGQTGELFF.

The chain is built from TRBV28 and TRBJ2-5; 14 bases are a match to TRBD2. Germline V CDR1 and CDR2: MDHEN, SYDVKM. V was clipped by 5 bases and J by 4 bases; unmatched bases: 15. The CDR3 is made up of 19 amino acids. This chain's CDR3 is CASSGRVGLAGGSRETQYF. CDR3 nucleotide sequence: TGTGCCAGCAGTGGAAGGGTTGGACTAGCGGGAGGATCTAGAGAGACCCAGTACTTC.

The CDR3 DNA reads as TGCAGCGTTGGATGGGCTGGGGCCAACGTCCTGACTTTC. The encoded protein is CSVGWAGANVLTF. This sequence joins TRBV29-1 and TRBJ2-6; unclear D gene. V shed 4 bases and J shed 2 bases, with 6 bases lying between them. Per the germline V gene, CDR1 is SQVTM and CDR2 is ANQGSEA. The CDR3 is made up of 13 amino acids.

This clonotype was recorded many times. The chain uses TRBV10-3 and TRBJ2-1, with 9 bases matching TRBD2. From germline, CDR1 is ENHRY and CDR2 SYGVKD. The CDR3 consists of 14 residues. Trimming removed 3 bases from V and 6 bases from J; junction bases left unmatched: 3. The CDR3 spells CAISEIAGANEQFF. CDR3 nucleotide sequence: TGTGCCATCAGTGAAATAGCGGGAGCCAATGAGCAGTTCTTC.

This clonotype was found many times. The chain uses TRBV5-1 and TRBJ2-1; 8 bases agree with TRBD2. After removal of 4 bases from V and 1 base from J, the junction contained 4 bases not matched to a gene. The CDR3 extends over 15 amino acids. Germline lookup yields CDR1 SGHRS and CDR2 YFSETQ. CDR3 bases: TGCGCCAGCAGCCCTCAGCGGGAGTCCTACAATGAGCAGTTCTTC. Translating it yields CASSPQRESYNEQFF.

There are a few counts of this clonotype. A much larger clone lies one base from this, so it may be a read error. The chain joins TRBV7-9 to TRBJ2-1; D perhaps matches TRBD1 (7 bases). The CDR3 has 14 amino acids. Germline CDR1 is SEHNR and CDR2 is FQNEAQ (reference sequence). The CDR3 sequence is CASSQQGGYNVQFF. In nucleotides, the CDR3 is TGTGCCAGCAGCCAGCAGGGGGGATACAATGTGCAGTTCTTC.

About this clonotype itself: One end of the junction varies from germline; a read error may be responsible. The chain joins TRBV7-7 to TRBJ2-1, with TRBD1 matching 7 bases. The CDR3 has 15 amino acids. CDR1 and CDR2 from the germline V gene are SSHAT and FNYEAQ (reference sequence). The CDR3 spells CASSPRTGFYNEQFF. Written as DNA, the CDR3 is TGTGCTAGCAGCCCCCGGACAGGATTTTACAATGAGCAGTTCTTC.

This clonotype was observed at least ten times. The CDR3 DNA reads as TGCGCCAGCAGCCCGGGACCGAGGAGCTCCTACGAGCAGTACTTC. Its protein is CASSPGPRSSYEQYF. The V call is TRBV5-1, the J call TRBJ2-7; D is perhaps TRBD1 or TRBD2 (5 bases each). CDR1 is SGHRS and CDR2 is YFSETQ in the germline V gene. V lost 4 bases and J lost 0, with 14 bases in between. The CDR3 runs to 15 residues.